These 32 T cell receptor beta chains were all obtained from the same sample, sequenced in a study of PD-1 blockade in classical Hodgkin lymphoma. Time point described: cycle 4 day 1 (C4D1), after about 6 weeks of nivolumab. Relapse after autologous stem cell transplantation occurred in every patient, and brentuximab vedotin exposure varied. Method: immunoSEQ multiplex PCR; TCRdb's copy keeps in-frame clones and lacks some. The repertoire holds under 130,000 clones, with approximately 90% as singletons. Sequenced here: peripheral blood mononuclear cells (PBMCs), sampled before the fourth cycle of nivolumab. All receptors come from a human donor with classical Hodgkin lymphoma.

The rearrangement joins TRBV7-2 to TRBJ2-1; TRBD2 agrees at 15 bases. The germline V gene encodes CDR1 SGHTA and CDR2 FQGNSA. V shed 5 bases, J shed 1 base, and the junction held 3 bases outside the gene matches. The CDR3 sequence is 17 residues long. The CDR3 DNA reads TGTGCCAGCAGCCCTGGGACTAGCGGGAGGTCCTACAATGAGCAGTTCTTC. Translated, it gives CASSPGTSGRSYNEQFF.

The chain uses TRBV10-3 and TRBJ2-4, with D tentatively TRBD1 or TRBD2 (5 bases each). The V gene's germline CDR1 is ENHRY and CDR2 SYGVKD. The CDR3 is 17 residues long. Trimming removed 3 bases from V and 1 base from J, with 16 bases in between. CDR3 DNA: TGTGCCATCAGTGACGGGGCCGGTGGTTTTGCCAAAAACATTCAGTACTTC. This codes for CAISDGAGGFAKNIQYF.

J is TRBJ1-1 and V is TRBV5-1, with D possibly TRBD1 on 6 matching bases. CDR1 and CDR2 from the germline V gene are SGHRS and YFSETQ. Trimming left V 1 base short and J 2 bases short, with 9 bases between. This CDR3 is built from 14 residues. CDR3 DNA: TGCGCCAGCAGCTTGTCAGGGGAAAACACTGAAGCTTTCTTT. Translated, it gives CASSLSGENTEAFF.

The chain combines TRBV29-1 with TRBJ1-2; D is perhaps TRBD1 (5 bases). The germline V gene has CDR1 SQVTM and CDR2 ANQGSEA. CDR3 length: 12 residues. Trimming cost V 7 bases and J 10 bases, with 19 bases left between them. CDR3: CSANRDGIAYTF. The CDR3 region has the DNA TGCAGCGCCAACCGGGACGGCATTGCCTACACCTTC.

The chain uses TRBV6-1 and TRBJ1-1; no reliable D call. V lost 2 bases and J 2 bases, leaving 12 bases between the germline ends. Per germline, CDR1 MNHNS and CDR2 SASEGT. The CDR3 contains 15 residues. The CDR3 nucleotides read TGTGCCAGCAGTGAAAAGAATCTGGTAAACACTGAAGCTTTCTTT. Residues: CASSEKNLVNTEAFF.

The chain uses TRBV27 and TRBJ2-2; D remains ambiguous. This CDR3 region has 12 residues. Trimming removed 4 bases from V and 6 bases from J, with 6 bases in between. In germline, CDR1 is MNHEY, CDR2 SMNVEV (reference sequence). The CDR3 coding sequence is TGTGCCAGCAGTTCCCTAGCCGGGGAGCTGTTTTTT. Its protein product is CASSSLAGELFF.

V usage is TRBV10-3 and J usage is TRBJ1-1, with D unclear. The CDR3 contains 11 residues. Trimming cost V 11 bases and J 4 bases, with 11 bases left between them. The V gene's germline CDR1 is ENHRY and CDR2 SYGVKD. The CDR3 region is CASGGATEAFF. CDR3 DNA sequence: TGTGCCTCGGGAGGCGCCACTGAAGCTTTCTTT.

This clone was counted once. This chain connects TRBV6-1 to TRBJ1-2; 8 nucleotides align to TRBD1. This CDR3 comprises 13 residues. V was clipped by 7 bases and J by 5 bases; unmatched bases: 6. CDR1 and CDR2 from the germline V gene are MNHNS and SASEGT. The CDR3 bases are TGTGCCAGCATGCCGACAGGGGTTTATGGCTACACCTTC. Protein product: CASMPTGVYGYTF.

This clone was picked up one time. The chain couples TRBV5-5 to TRBJ2-3; D may be TRBD1 (6 bases). CDR1 SGHKS and CDR2 YYEKEE come from the germline V gene (reference sequence). The CDR3 length is 13 residues. V was trimmed by 4 bases and J by 4 bases, leaving 10 bases between them. The CDR3: CASSPGVADTQYF. DNA for the CDR3: TGTGCCAGCAGCCCAGGGGTGGCAGATACGCAGTATTTT.

The chain recombines TRBV6-1 with TRBJ2-2; D is possibly TRBD2 (5 bases). V lost 6 bases and J lost 7, with 15 bases in between. This CDR3 has 14 amino acids. Germline V gene sequence: CDR1 MNHNS, CDR2 SASEGT. The CDR3: CASRMLRVVGELFF. CDR3 in DNA: TGTGCCAGCAGGATGCTGCGGGTTGTCGGGGAGCTGTTTTTT.

The rearrangement joins TRBV4-1 to TRBJ1-2; 7 positions match TRBD1. J was trimmed by 5 bases and V by 4 bases; bases with no gene match: 7. The CDR3 totals 14 residues. Germline CDR1 reads MGHRA; CDR2 reads YSYEKL. Written as DNA, the CDR3 is TGCGCCAGCAGCCCGGAGGAGGGGGCTTATGGCTACACCTTC. It encodes CASSPEEGAYGYTF.

V gene TRBV5-1 combines with J gene TRBJ2-1; D is unclear. CDR1 and CDR2 from the germline V gene are SGHRS and YFSETQ. The CDR3 has 16 amino acids. V lost 4 bases and J 6 bases, leaving 20 bases between the germline ends. The CDR3 sequence is CASSHSSRASPNEQFF. The CDR3 DNA reads TGCGCCAGCAGCCATTCTTCTAGGGCTTCCCCCAATGAGCAGTTCTTC.

The chain carries TRBV28 and TRBJ1-1; unclear D gene. The germline gives CDR1 MDHEN, CDR2 SYDVKM. The CDR3 covers 15 residues. V dropped 8 bases and J dropped 4 bases, with 20 bases sitting between them. DNA of the CDR3: TGTGCCAGCCTAACTGGGAGGGTGACGGTCACTGAAGCTTTCTTT. Amino acids: CASLTGRVTVTEAFF.

The CDR3, as DNA: TGTGCCAGCAGCTTGGACGGCTCTGGGGCCAACGTCCTGACTTTC. This codes for CASSLDGSGANVLTF. V gene TRBV5-8 combines with J gene TRBJ2-6; D ambiguous. Per germline, CDR1 SGHTS and CDR2 YDEGEE. This CDR3 comprises 15 residues. Trimming left V 0 bases short and J 0 bases short, with 4 bases between.

This chain links TRBV20-1 with TRBJ1-2; D remains ambiguous. The germline V gene encodes CDR1 DFQATT and CDR2 SNEGSKA (reference sequence). Trimming left V 7 bases short and J 2 bases short, with 8 bases between. This CDR3 has 11 amino acids. CDR3 sequence: CSGQPNYGYTF. The CDR3 region has the DNA TGCAGTGGTCAGCCGAACTATGGCTACACCTTC.

V gene TRBV6-5 combines with J gene TRBJ2-3, with D perhaps TRBD2 (5 bases). Trimming shortened V by 2 bases and J by 4 bases, and 13 bases separated the two germline ends. Germline CDR1 reads MNHEY; CDR2 reads SVGAGI. The length of the CDR3 is 15 residues. The CDR3: CASSYSSGDSDTQYF. The CDR3 nucleotides read TGTGCCAGCAGTTACAGCAGCGGTGACTCAGATACGCAGTATTTT.

The V gene is TRBV6-1, the J gene TRBJ1-5; D is undetermined. The V gene lost 0 bases and the J gene lost 9 bases, with 6 bases spanning the gap. Germline V gives CDR1 MNHNS, CDR2 SASEGT. This CDR3 region has 12 residues. CDR3 region: CASSEAKGPQHF. CDR3 nucleotides: TGTGCCAGCAGTGAAGCGAAGGGGCCCCAGCATTTT.

The CDR3 coding sequence is TGTGCCAGCAGCTTAGGAAGTAGCGGGAGTGGCTATGAGCAGTTCTTC. This translates into CASSLGSSGSGYEQFF. The chain has TRBV11-2 and TRBJ2-1; TRBD2 matches 9 bases. V shed 1 base and J 8 bases; nucleotides not matched to a gene: 9. Germline CDR1 SGHAT, CDR2 FQNNGV. The CDR3 totals 16 residues.

This rearrangement joins TRBV30 to TRBJ2-1, with TRBD2 matching over 10 bases. Germline values: CDR1 GTSNPN, CDR2 SVGIG (reference sequence). CDR3 length: 13 residues. Unmatched junction bases numbered 3, after V lost 0 bases and J lost 10 bases. Here the CDR3 reads CAWSVTSGVEQFF. The CDR3 bases are TGTGCCTGGAGTGTAACTAGCGGGGTAGAGCAGTTCTTC.

The gene calls are TRBV18 and TRBJ2-1, with 8 bases lining up with TRBD1. Germline V gene sequence: CDR1 KGHSH, CDR2 LQKENI. The trim removed 4 bases at V and 0 bases at J, leaving 5 bases unmatched. CDR3 length: 16 residues. In nucleotides, the CDR3 is TGTGCCAGCTCACGGACAGGGATAAGCTCCTACAATGAGCAGTTCTTC. Translation gives CASSRTGISSYNEQFF.

The chain is built from TRBV10-2 and TRBJ1-1; no firm D call. Between the trimmed V and J ends, which lost 3 bases and 6 bases, there was a span of 8 bases. The length of the CDR3 is 12 residues. Germline V gene lookup returns CDR1 WSHSY and CDR2 SAAADI. CDR3 nucleotide sequence: TGCGCCAGCAGTGACTTCGGGCCTGAAGCTTTCTTT. Protein: CASSDFGPEAFF.

The chain joins TRBV15 to TRBJ1-4, with 7 bases identical to TRBD1. Per germline, CDR1 LNHNV and CDR2 YYDKDF (reference sequence). V trimming: 1 base; J trimming: 6 bases; junction bases outside the gene matches: 5. The CDR3 sequence is 15 residues long. The CDR3 sequence is CATSRVGRGDEKLFF. The CDR3 nucleotides are TGTGCCACCAGCAGAGTTGGCAGGGGGGATGAAAAACTGTTTTTT. Looking up the rest from reference TRBV15 and TRBJ1-4 gives the full variable domain: DAMVIQNPRYQVTQFGKPVTLSCSQTLNHNVMYWYQQKSSQAPKLLFHYYDKDFNNEADTPDNFQSRRPNTSFCFLDIRSPGLGDTAMYLCATSRVGRGDEKLFFGSGTQLSVL.

This chain uses TRBV9 with TRBJ2-7; maybe TRBD1 (6 bases). Per germline, CDR1 SGDLS and CDR2 YYNGEE. V dropped 0 bases and J dropped 4 bases, with 11 bases sitting between them. This CDR3 spans 14 amino acids. CDR3 sequence (DNA): TGTGCCAGCAGCGTAGGTGGACAGATTTACGAGCAGTACTTC. Protein: CASSVGGQIYEQYF. Full variable domain (rest looked up from reference TRBV9 and TRBJ2-7): DSGVTQTPKHLITATGQRVTLRCSPRSGDLSVYWYQQSLDQGLQFLIQYYNGEERAKGNILERFSAQQFPDLHSELNLSSLELGDSALYFCASSVGGQIYEQYFGPGTRLTVT.

The chain is built from TRBV6-5 and TRBJ2-7; perhaps D is TRBD1 or TRBD2 (5 bases each). The CDR3 covers 14 residues. Germline lookup yields CDR1 MNHEY and CDR2 SVGAGI. The V gene lost 2 bases and the J gene lost 2 bases, with 10 bases spanning the gap. The CDR3 nucleotides are TGTGCCAGCAGTTACGGGGACGGAACCTACGAGCAGTACTTC. As protein: CASSYGDGTYEQYF.

The chain employs TRBV5-1 and TRBJ1-2; 10 nucleotides align to TRBD1. V lost 2 bases to trimming and J lost 7 bases; unmatched junction nucleotides: 11. CDR1 is SGHRS, CDR2 YFSETQ, per germline. This CDR3 is 16 amino acids long. CDR3: CASSLGDRGLSRGYTF. The DNA of the CDR3 is TGCGCCAGCAGCTTAGGGGACAGGGGCTTAAGTCGTGGCTACACCTTC.

This chain connects TRBV9 to TRBJ2-1; D is unresolved. V lost 0 bases and J 9 bases, leaving 16 bases between the germline ends. Per the germline V gene, CDR1 is SGDLS and CDR2 is YYNGEE. There are 15 residues in the CDR3. CDR3 bases: TGTGCCAGCAGCGTAGCTATGGGTCCTAATAGTGAGCAGTTCTTC. This translates into CASSVAMGPNSEQFF.

The rearrangement uses TRBV5-8 and TRBJ2-2; no reliable D call. Trimming left V 4 bases short and J 0 bases short, with 7 bases between. This CDR3 has 14 amino acids. The V gene's germline CDR1 is SGHTS and CDR2 YDEGEE. As DNA, the CDR3 is TGTGCCAGCAGCATCCTCGCGAACACCGGGGAGCTGTTTTTT. It translates to CASSILANTGELFF.

The J gene is TRBJ2-1, the V gene TRBV6-6, with 7 bases identical to TRBD2. Germline V gene data show CDR1 as MNHNY and CDR2 as SVGAGI (reference sequence). The CDR3 is 16 amino acids. The ends lost 0 bases at V and 7 bases at J; junction bases unmatched: 9. This CDR3 is CASSYSAAGVSNEQFF. The CDR3 nucleotides read TGTGCCAGCAGTTACTCAGCCGCGGGAGTTAGTAATGAGCAGTTCTTC.

The rearrangement links TRBV15 to TRBJ1-1, with 7 bases aligning to TRBD1. The CDR3 sequence is 16 residues long. J was trimmed by 5 bases and V by 7 bases; bases with no gene match: 16. Germline lookup yields CDR1 LNHNV and CDR2 YYDKDF (reference sequence). The CDR3: CATNYFNGQGETEAFF. DNA for the CDR3: TGTGCCACCAACTACTTCAACGGGCAGGGGGAGACTGAAGCTTTCTTT.

This sequence joins TRBV4-1 and TRBJ1-5; D uncertain. Trimming removed 1 base from V and 5 bases from J, with 12 bases in between. CDR1 is MGHRA, CDR2 YSYEKL, per germline. The CDR3 spans 15 residues. The CDR3 loop is CASSQVITADQPQHF. Here the CDR3 DNA reads TGCGCCAGCAGCCAAGTAATTACAGCAGATCAGCCCCAGCATTTT.

The rearrangement uses TRBV27 and TRBJ2-1; 10 nucleotides match TRBD1. Germline lookup yields CDR1 MNHEY and CDR2 SMNVEV (reference sequence). This CDR3 comprises 14 residues. With V trimmed by 2 bases and J by 8 bases, 3 bases remained unmatched. The CDR3 reads CASSLGTGVDEQFF. The CDR3 DNA is TGTGCCAGCAGTTTAGGGACAGGGGTGGATGAGCAGTTCTTC.

The V call is TRBV5-1, the J call TRBJ2-3; 10 bases fit TRBD1. CDR1 and CDR2 (germline): SGHRS, YFSETQ. After removal of 3 bases from V and 0 bases from J, the junction contained 10 bases not matched to a gene. This CDR3 has 18 amino acids. CDR3 sequence (DNA): TGCGCCAGCAGCTCCGGGACAGGGGCCGCAGTAAGCACAGATACGCAGTATTTT. Its translation: CASSSGTGAAVSTDTQYF.